This TCR beta chain was identified during a study of Graves' ophthalmopathy and Graves' hyperthyroidism. Beta-chain TCR CDR3 regions were amplified from RNA transcripts. Amplification began with first-round RT-PCR using HTBI primers, then second-round multiplex PCR was performed. TCRdb analysed the multiplex PCR reads with MiXCR anew, one entry per CDR3 protein. The repertoire holds about 1.2 million distinct CDR3 sequences, with about 36% as singletons. The CDR3 has 16 residues. CDR1 LNHDA and CDR2 SQIVND come from the germline V gene (reference sequence). Trimming removed 7 bases from V and 2 bases from J, with 18 bases in between.

The receptor's source is an adult man with Graves' hyperthyroidism. Sequencing was carried out using peripheral blood or thyroid tissue (not recorded which). V is TRBV19 and J is TRBJ1-3, with D tentatively TRBD1 (5 bases). DNA of the CDR3: TGTGCCAGTACCGGACTATTCACGGGGGCTGGAAACACCATATATTTT. Translation gives CASTGLFTGAGNTIYF.